The source of this TCR beta chain is a study of OX40 agonist ivuxolimab in advanced cancers. Measured with immunoSEQ multiplex PCR; TCRdb has only the in-frame clones, and not every one. The repertoire holds roughly 75,000 clones, with 90% as singletons. Germline CDR1 is SGHRS and CDR2 is YFSETQ. The V gene end was trimmed by 0 bases and the J gene end by 7 bases; junction bases not matched to a gene: 4. The CDR3 is made up of 14 amino acids. The starting material was CD4+ or CD8+ T cells sorted from blood, obtained in a trial of the OX40 agonist ivuxolimab. The chain recombines TRBV5-1 with TRBJ2-1, with TRBD1 identical over 7 bases. This TCR was sampled from an adult with an advanced solid tumor such as melanoma, head and neck, liver or kidney cancer. The CDR3 spells CASSLGQQGNEQFF. CDR3 DNA sequence: TGCGCCAGCAGCTTGGGACAACAGGGGAATGAGCAGTTCTTC.